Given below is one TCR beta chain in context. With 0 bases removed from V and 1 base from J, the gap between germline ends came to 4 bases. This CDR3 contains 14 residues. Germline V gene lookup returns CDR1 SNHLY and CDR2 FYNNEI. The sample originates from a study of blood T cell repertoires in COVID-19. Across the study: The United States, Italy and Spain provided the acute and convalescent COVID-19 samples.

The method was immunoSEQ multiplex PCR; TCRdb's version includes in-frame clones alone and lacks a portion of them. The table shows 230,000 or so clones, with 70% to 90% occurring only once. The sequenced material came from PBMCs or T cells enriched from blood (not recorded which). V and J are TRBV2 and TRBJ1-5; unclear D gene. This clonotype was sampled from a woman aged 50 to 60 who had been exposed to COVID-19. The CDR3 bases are TGTGCCAGCAGTGAAGCACGGAGCAATCAGCCCCAGCATTTT. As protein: CASSEARSNQPQHF.